The 9 T cell receptor beta chains presented below share a single source sample, sequenced in a study of CD8 T cell repertoires and HIV-1 epitope variants. Repertoires were generated with immunoSEQ multiplex PCR, while TCRdb's copy carries only in-frame clones and drops some. In the table there are thousands of clones, approximately 71% of which are singletons. No antigens are known for them. The sequenced material came from cultured CD8+ T cells derived from PBMCs. Receptors originate from a male donor with HIV.

V is TRBV19 and J is TRBJ1-4; D gene ambiguous. Per the germline V gene, CDR1 is LNHDA and CDR2 is SQIVND (reference sequence). CDR3 length: 15 amino acids. Trimming took 0 bases from V and 6 from J, leaving 11 bases between them. The CDR3 coding sequence is TGTGCCAGTAGTATAGATGGTCGGATGTATGAAAAACTGTTTTTT. It is translated as CASSIDGRMYEKLFF.

This clone was counted once. This CDR3 reads CASSYSGEGYEQYF. CDR3 bases: TGCGCCAGCAGCTATAGCGGGGAGGGCTACGAGCAGTACTTC. The chain combines TRBV5-1 with TRBJ2-7, with 8 positions matching TRBD2. Germline CDR1 and CDR2: SGHRS and YFSETQ. The CDR3 runs to 14 residues. V dropped 3 bases and J dropped 3; count of bases not matched to a gene: 5.

This clone showed up just once. The chain uses TRBV11-3 and TRBJ2-7; TRBD1 is a possible D gene (5 bases). Germline V gene data show CDR1 as SGHNT and CDR2 as YENEEA. Trimming removed 4 bases at V and 0 bases at J, with 13 bases between. The CDR3 loop spans 15 amino acids. The CDR3 bases are TGTGCCAGCAGCTGTGGGGCACTCACCTCCTACGAGCAGTACTTC. This sequence encodes CASSCGALTSYEQYF.

V and J are TRBV7-2 and TRBJ1-5, with D tentatively TRBD1 (6 bases). The germline V gene encodes CDR1 SGHTA and CDR2 FQGNSA. Trimming left V 1 base short and J 3 bases short, with 13 bases between. The CDR3 consists of 16 residues. This CDR3 reads CASSLVLGGLNQPQHF. DNA of the CDR3: TGTGCCAGCAGCTTAGTTTTGGGGGGGCTCAATCAGCCCCAGCATTTT.

The chain has TRBV4-3 and TRBJ2-3; 12 positions match TRBD2. There are 18 residues in the CDR3. Germline CDR1 and CDR2: LGHNA and YSLEER. V lost 5 bases and J lost 4; bases outside the gene matches: 13. CDR3 nucleotide sequence: TGCGCCAGCAGCTCATGGAGAGAGACTAGCGGGGGTGCAGATACGCAGTATTTT. It encodes CASSSWRETSGGADTQYF.

V is TRBV5-6 and J is TRBJ1-5, with 8 bases lining up with TRBD1. The germline CDR1 and CDR2 sequences are SGHDT and YYEEEE. V shed 3 bases, J shed 5 bases, and the junction held 7 bases outside the gene matches. The CDR3 has 15 amino acids. CDR3 loop: CASSWTGTGDQPQHF. CDR3 coding DNA: TGTGCCAGCAGCTGGACCGGGACAGGCGATCAGCCCCAGCATTTT.

This clone was recorded only once. The gene calls are TRBV7-6 and TRBJ1-1; D is possibly TRBD1 (5 bases). Germline lookup yields CDR1 SGHVS and CDR2 FNYEAQ. This CDR3 is 14 amino acids long. V lost 4 bases, J lost 1 base, and 10 bases lay in between. The CDR3 DNA follows: TGTGCCAGCAGCTCCATGGACAAGAACACTGAAGCTTTCTTT. Protein sequence: CASSSMDKNTEAFF.

This clone was observed a handful of times. A junction boundary mismatches the germline segment, possibly from a read error. The J gene is TRBJ2-5, the V gene TRBV28, with TRBD1 matching over 8 bases. From germline, CDR1 is MDHEN and CDR2 SYDVKM. CDR3 size: 11 residues. The DNA of the CDR3 is TGTGCCAGCAGTGCCGGGACAGGCAGAGACTTC. It specifies CASSAGTGRDF.

CDR3 sequence: CASSVQGNTIYF. The CDR3 DNA follows: TGTGCCAGCAGTGTACAAGGAAACACCATATATTTT. The V call is TRBV6-5, the J call TRBJ1-3; D not resolved. The V and J ends lost 5 bases and 4 bases respectively, with 6 bases between them. The CDR3 runs to 12 residues. The germline V gene has CDR1 MNHEY and CDR2 SVGAGI.